This TCR beta chain was found in a study of blood T cell repertoires in COVID-19. Measured with immunoSEQ multiplex PCR; TCRdb has only the in-frame clones, and not every one. The sample holds about 97,000 clones, 85% to 95% seen once. The origin of this receptor is a man aged 45-60 years with active COVID-19. The sequencing input was peripheral blood.

The CDR3 region is CASSLRTGSTDTQYF. In DNA, the CDR3 is TGTGCCAGCAGCTTACGGACGGGGAGCACAGATACGCAGTATTTT. The chain has TRBV7-3 and TRBJ2-3; perhaps TRBD2 as D (5 bases). CDR1 and CDR2 from the germline V gene are SGHTA and FQGTGA. This CDR3 is built from 15 residues. Deletions cut 2 bases from V and 0 bases from J, with 9 bases between.